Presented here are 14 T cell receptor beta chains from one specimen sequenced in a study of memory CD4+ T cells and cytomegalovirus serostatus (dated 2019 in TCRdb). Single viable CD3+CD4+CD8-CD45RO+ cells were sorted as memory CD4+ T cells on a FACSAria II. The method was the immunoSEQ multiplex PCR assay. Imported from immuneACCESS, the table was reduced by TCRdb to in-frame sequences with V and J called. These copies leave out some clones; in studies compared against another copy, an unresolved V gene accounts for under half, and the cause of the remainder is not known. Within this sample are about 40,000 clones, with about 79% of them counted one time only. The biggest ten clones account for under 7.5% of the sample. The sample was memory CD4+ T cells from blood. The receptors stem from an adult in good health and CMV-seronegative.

The CDR3 spells CSARTGGDGEQYF. CDR3 nucleotide sequence: TGCAGCGCTCGGACAGGGGGCGATGGCGAGCAGTACTTC. The V call is TRBV29-1, the J call TRBJ2-7, with TRBD1 matching 11 bases. CDR3 length: 13 amino acids. The V gene end was trimmed by 7 bases and the J gene end by 6 bases; junction bases not matched to a gene: 8. Germline V gene sequence: CDR1 SQVTM, CDR2 ANQGSEA.

CDR3 residues: CASSLPPQGNYGYTF. CDR3 bases: TGTGCCAGCAGCTTGCCCCCACAGGGGAACTATGGCTACACCTTC. The J gene is TRBJ1-2, the V gene TRBV5-4; 7 bases map to TRBD1. This CDR3 is built from 15 residues. Germline CDR1 is SGHNT and CDR2 is YYREEE (reference sequence). V shed 1 base, J shed 2 bases, and the junction held 5 bases outside the gene matches. Variable domain in full (rest from reference TRBV5-4 and TRBJ1-2): ETGVTQSPTHLIKTRGQQVTLRCSSQSGHNTVSWYQQALGQGPQFIFQYYREEENGRGNFPPRFSGLQFPNYSSELNVNALELDDSALYLCASSLPPQGNYGYTFGSGTRLTVV.

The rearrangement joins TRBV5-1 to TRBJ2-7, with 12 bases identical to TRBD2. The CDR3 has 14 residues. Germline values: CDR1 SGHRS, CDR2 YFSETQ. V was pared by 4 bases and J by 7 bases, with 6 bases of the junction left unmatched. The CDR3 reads CASSRLAGAEEQYF. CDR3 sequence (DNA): TGCGCCAGCAGCAGACTAGCGGGAGCGGAGGAGCAGTACTTC.

The CDR3 DNA is TGTGCCAGCCGATACAGGGCTACTAATGAAAAACTGTTTTTT. It specifies CASRYRATNEKLFF. The V call is TRBV6-4, the J call TRBJ1-4; D is perhaps TRBD1 (6 bases). V shed 8 bases and J shed 2 bases, with 12 bases lying between them. CDR3 size: 14 residues. In germline, CDR1 is MRHNA, CDR2 SNTAGT.

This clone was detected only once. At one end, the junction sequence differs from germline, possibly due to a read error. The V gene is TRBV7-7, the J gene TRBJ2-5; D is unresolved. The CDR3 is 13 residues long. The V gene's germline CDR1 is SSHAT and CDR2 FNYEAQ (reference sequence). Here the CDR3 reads CASSAGVGETQYF. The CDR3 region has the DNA TGTGCTAGCAGCGCAGGAGTAGGGGAGACCCAGTACTTC.

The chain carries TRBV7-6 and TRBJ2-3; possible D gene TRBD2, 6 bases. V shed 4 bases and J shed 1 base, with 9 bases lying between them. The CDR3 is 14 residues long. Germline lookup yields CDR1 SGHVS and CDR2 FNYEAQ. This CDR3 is CASSSSVRTDTQYF. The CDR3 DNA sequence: TGTGCCAGCAGCTCTAGCGTGCGCACAGATACGCAGTATTTT.

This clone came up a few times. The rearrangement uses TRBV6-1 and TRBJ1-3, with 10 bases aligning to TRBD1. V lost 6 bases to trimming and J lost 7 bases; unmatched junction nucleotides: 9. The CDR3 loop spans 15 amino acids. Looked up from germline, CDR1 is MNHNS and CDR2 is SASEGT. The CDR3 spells CASRTTGQGWNTIYF. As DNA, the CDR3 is TGTGCCAGCAGGACCACGGGACAGGGGTGGAACACCATATATTTT.

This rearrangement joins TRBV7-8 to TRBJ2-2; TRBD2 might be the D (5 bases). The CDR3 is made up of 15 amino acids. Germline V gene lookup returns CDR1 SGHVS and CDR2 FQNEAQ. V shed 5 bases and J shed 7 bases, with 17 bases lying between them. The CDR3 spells CASSLTGEYGGELFF. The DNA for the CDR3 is TGTGCCAGCAGCCTCACCGGGGAGTACGGCGGGGAGCTGTTTTTT.

The CDR3 sequence is CSGHFSGELFF. The CDR3 nucleotides are TGCAGCGGCCACTTTTCCGGGGAGCTGTTTTTT. The chain links TRBV29-1 to TRBJ2-2; the D is unclear. Per germline, CDR1 SQVTM and CDR2 ANQGSEA. There are 11 residues in the CDR3. Trimming removed 7 bases at V and 6 bases at J, with 9 bases between.

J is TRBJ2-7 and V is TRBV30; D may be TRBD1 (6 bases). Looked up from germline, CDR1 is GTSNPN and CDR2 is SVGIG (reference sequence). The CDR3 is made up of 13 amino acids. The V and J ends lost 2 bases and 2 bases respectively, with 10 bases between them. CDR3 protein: CAWSKTGAYEQYF. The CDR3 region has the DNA TGTGCCTGGAGTAAGACAGGAGCCTACGAGCAGTACTTC.

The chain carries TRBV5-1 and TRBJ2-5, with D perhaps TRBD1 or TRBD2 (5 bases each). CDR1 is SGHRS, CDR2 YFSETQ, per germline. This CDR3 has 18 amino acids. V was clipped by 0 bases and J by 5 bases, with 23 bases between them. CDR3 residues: CASSLESPSAVKGETQYF. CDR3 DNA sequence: TGCGCCAGCAGCTTGGAATCCCCGTCAGCGGTAAAGGGGGAGACCCAGTACTTC.

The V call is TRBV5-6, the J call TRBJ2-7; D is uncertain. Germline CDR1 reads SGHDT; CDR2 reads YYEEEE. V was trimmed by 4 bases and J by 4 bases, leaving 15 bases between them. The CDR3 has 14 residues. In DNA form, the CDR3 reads TGTGCCAGCAGCCGAGATCGGTCGGCATACGAGCAGTACTTC. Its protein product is CASSRDRSAYEQYF.

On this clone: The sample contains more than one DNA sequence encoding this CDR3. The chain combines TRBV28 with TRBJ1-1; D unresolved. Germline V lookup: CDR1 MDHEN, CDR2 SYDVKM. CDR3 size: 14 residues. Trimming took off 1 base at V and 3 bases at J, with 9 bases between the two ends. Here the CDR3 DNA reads TGTGCCAGCAGTTTATTAGGTGGGGACACTGAAGCTTTCTTT. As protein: CASSLLGGDTEAFF.

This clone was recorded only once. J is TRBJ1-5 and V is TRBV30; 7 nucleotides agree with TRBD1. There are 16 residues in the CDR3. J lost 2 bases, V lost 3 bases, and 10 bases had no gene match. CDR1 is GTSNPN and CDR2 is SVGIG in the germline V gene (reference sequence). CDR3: CAWSVQGLIGNQPQHF. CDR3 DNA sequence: TGTGCCTGGAGCGTACAGGGGCTGATTGGCAATCAGCCCCAGCATTTT.